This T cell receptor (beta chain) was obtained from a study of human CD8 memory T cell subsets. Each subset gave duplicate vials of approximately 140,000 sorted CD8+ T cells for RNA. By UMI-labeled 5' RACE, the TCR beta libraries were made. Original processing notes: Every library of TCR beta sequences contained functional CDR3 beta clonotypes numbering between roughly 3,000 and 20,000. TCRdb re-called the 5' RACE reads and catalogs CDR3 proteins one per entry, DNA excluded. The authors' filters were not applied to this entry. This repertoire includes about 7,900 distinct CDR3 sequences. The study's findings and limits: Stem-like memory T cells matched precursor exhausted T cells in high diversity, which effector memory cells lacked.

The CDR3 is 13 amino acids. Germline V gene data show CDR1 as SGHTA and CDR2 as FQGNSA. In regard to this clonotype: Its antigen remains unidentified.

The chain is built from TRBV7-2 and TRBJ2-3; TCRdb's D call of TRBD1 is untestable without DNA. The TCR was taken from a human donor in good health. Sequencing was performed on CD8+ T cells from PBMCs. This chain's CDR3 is CASSWGDRYTQYF.